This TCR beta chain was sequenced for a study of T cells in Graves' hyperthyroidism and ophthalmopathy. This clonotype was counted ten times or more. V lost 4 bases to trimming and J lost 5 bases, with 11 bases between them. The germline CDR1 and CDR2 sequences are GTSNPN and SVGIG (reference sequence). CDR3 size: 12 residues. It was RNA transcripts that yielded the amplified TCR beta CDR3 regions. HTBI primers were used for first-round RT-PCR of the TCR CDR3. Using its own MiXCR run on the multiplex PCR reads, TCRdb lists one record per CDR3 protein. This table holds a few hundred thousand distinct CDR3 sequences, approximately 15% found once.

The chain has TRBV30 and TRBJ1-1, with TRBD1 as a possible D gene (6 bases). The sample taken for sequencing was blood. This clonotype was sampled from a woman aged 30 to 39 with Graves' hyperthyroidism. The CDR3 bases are TGTGCCTGGAAGGGGGGCTTTACTGAAGCTTTCTTT. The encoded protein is CAWKGGFTEAFF.